This TCR beta chain emerged from a study of siplizumab effects on memory and regulatory T cells. General study points: In roughly 80-96% of proliferating CD4+ or CD8+ clones, a naive or memory phenotype could not be assigned. In siplizumab conditions, mappable alloreactive CD4+ clones averaged about 71% Treg-derived, against 26.9% in controls.

Around 96,000 TCR templates underwent assay in each sample. The data were produced by immunoSEQ multiplex PCR, yet TCRdb's version contains in-frame clones alone and is incomplete. The table records about 100,000 clones, about 94% of them present only once. A note on this clone: Its antigen remains unknown.

The CDR3 covers 11 residues. The germline V and J ends were trimmed by 6 bases and 4 bases, with 5 bases remaining between them. From germline, CDR1 is MNHNS and CDR2 SASEGT. This receptor was identified in a human donor in good health. Sequenced input: non-Treg CD4+ T cells sorted from blood. J is TRBJ2-3 and V is TRBV6-1, with D unclear. The CDR3 nucleotides read TGTGCCAGCAGCCTTGCAGATACGCAGTATTTT. Encoded protein: CASSLADTQYF.